The rows below give T cell receptor beta chains drawn from one sample of a study of blood T cell repertoires in COVID-19. Assay: immunoSEQ multiplex PCR; the TCRdb copy retains only in-frame clones and omits some. The table has 60,000 to 75,000 clones, about 86% seen once. Material: peripheral blood. The receptors shown here come from a human donor in a cohort sampled during active COVID-19. Both conserved end residues are part of each CDR3. A D gene is named only where the DNA matches it firmly. A row's size may be missing; if present it is once, few, many or a size class.

v_call: TRBV21-1
j_call: TRBJ2-7
d_call: .
clone_size: .
cdr3_nt: TGTGCCAGCAGCACCTACTCTTTTACAGGGGCGGTCTACGAGCAGTACTTC
cdr3_aa: CASSTYSFTGAVYEQYF

v_call: TRBV2
j_call: TRBJ2-3
d_call: TRBD2
clone_size: .
cdr3_nt: TGTGCCAGCAGGGGGGGGACCCAAGGTCATACGCAGTATTTT
cdr3_aa: CASRGGTQGHTQYF

v_call: TRBV19
j_call: TRBJ2-2
d_call: TRBD1
clone_size: few
cdr3_nt: TGTGCCAGTAGTGCGGGACAGGGGGCCGGTGCCGGGGAGCTGTTTTTT
cdr3_aa: CASSAGQGAGAGELFF

v_call: TRBV29-1
j_call: TRBJ2-7
d_call: TRBD1
clone_size: .
cdr3_nt: TGCAGCGTTGTAGGTCAGGGACAGGGGACCTCCTACGAGCAGTACTTC
cdr3_aa: CSVVGQGQGTSYEQYF

v_call: TRBV7-3
j_call: TRBJ2-3
d_call: TRBD2
clone_size: once
cdr3_nt: TGTGCCAGCAGCTTAGGGACTAGCGGTTCCACAGATACGCAGTATTTT
cdr3_aa: CASSLGTSGSTDTQYF

v_call: TRBV7-8
j_call: TRBJ2-1
d_call: TRBD2
clone_size: .
cdr3_nt: TGTGCCAGCAGCCCGCGCGGCGGGAGGTCGAATGAGCAGTTCTTC
cdr3_aa: CASSPRGGRSNEQFF

v_call: TRBV30
j_call: TRBJ2-5
d_call: TRBD2
clone_size: .
cdr3_nt: TGTGCCTGGAGTGTGGTAGCGGGGGGGAGGGAGACCCAGTACTTC
cdr3_aa: CAWSVVAGGRETQYF

v_call: TRBV24-1
j_call: TRBJ1-5
d_call: TRBD1
clone_size: .
cdr3_nt: TGTGCCACCAGTGATTTAGACGACAGGGAAAATCAGCCCCAGCATTTT
cdr3_aa: CATSDLDDRENQPQHF

v_call: TRBV18
j_call: TRBJ2-2
d_call: .
clone_size: .
cdr3_nt: TGTGCCAGCTCACGGGACTTAACCGGGGAGCTGTTTTTT
cdr3_aa: CASSRDLTGELFF

v_call: TRBV18
j_call: TRBJ2-1
d_call: TRBD2
clone_size: .
cdr3_nt: TGTGCCAGCTCATCGGGACTAGCGGGATTGGATGAGCAGTTCTTC
cdr3_aa: CASSSGLAGLDEQFF

v_call: TRBV5-5
j_call: TRBJ1-2
d_call: .
clone_size: once
cdr3_nt: TGTGCCAGCAGCTTCGGCGGAGACCCGTACTATGGCTACACCTTC
cdr3_aa: CASSFGGDPYYGYTF

v_call: TRBV29-1
j_call: TRBJ1-3
d_call: .
clone_size: once
cdr3_nt: TGCAGCGTTGATGGCAGTATCTCTGGAAACACCATATATTTT
cdr3_aa: CSVDGSISGNTIYF

v_call: TRBV5-1
j_call: TRBJ2-5
d_call: TRBD1
clone_size: .
cdr3_nt: TGCGCCAGCAGCTCAGGACAGGGACAAGAGACCCAGTACTTC
cdr3_aa: CASSSGQGQETQYF

v_call: TRBV10-1
j_call: TRBJ2-1
d_call: .
clone_size: .
cdr3_nt: TGCGCCAGCAGTGGGCCAGGTGGATACAATGAGCAGTTCTTC
cdr3_aa: CASSGPGGYNEQFF

v_call: TRBV5-1
j_call: TRBJ2-4
d_call: .
clone_size: .
cdr3_nt: TGCGCCAGCAGCTTGGTGGAGGGAGCCAAAAACATTCAGTACTTC
cdr3_aa: CASSLVEGAKNIQYF

v_call: TRBV5-5
j_call: TRBJ2-1
d_call: .
clone_size: .
cdr3_nt: TGTGCCAGCAGCTTGGTCAGGATCTCCTACAATGAGCAGTTCTTC
cdr3_aa: CASSLVRISYNEQFF

v_call: TRBV19
j_call: TRBJ2-7
d_call: TRBD1
clone_size: .
cdr3_nt: TGTGCCAGTAGTAAATTCACAGGGGTCGAGCAGTACTTC
cdr3_aa: CASSKFTGVEQYF

v_call: TRBV21-1
j_call: TRBJ2-1
d_call: .
clone_size: .
cdr3_nt: TGTGCCAGCTTCTACAGGGACAATGAGCAGTTCTTC
cdr3_aa: CASFYRDNEQFF

v_call: TRBV10-2
j_call: TRBJ1-1
d_call: TRBD1
clone_size: .
cdr3_nt: TGCGCCAGCACTGGGACAGGGGGCACTGAAGCTTTCTTT
cdr3_aa: CASTGTGGTEAFF

v_call: TRBV23-1
j_call: TRBJ1-5
d_call: .
clone_size: .
cdr3_nt: TGCGCCAGCACCCAAGTGCACGGACAGAGTGATCAGCCCCAGCATTTT
cdr3_aa: CASTQVHGQSDQPQHF

v_call: TRBV5-5
j_call: TRBJ1-5
d_call: .
clone_size: .
cdr3_nt: TGTGCCAGCAGCTTGGGGGTCGGCGGGGAGGGATACGATCAGCCCCAGCATTTT
cdr3_aa: CASSLGVGGEGYDQPQHF

v_call: TRBV7-9
j_call: TRBJ1-3
d_call: .
clone_size: once
cdr3_nt: TGTGCCAGCAGCTTACGCAGGACTGGAAACACCATATATTTT
cdr3_aa: CASSLRRTGNTIYF

v_call: TRBV5-1
j_call: TRBJ2-2
d_call: TRBD2
clone_size: .
cdr3_nt: TGCGCCAGCAGTCGAGGACTAGCGGGAGTCGAAACCGGGGAGCTGTTTTTT
cdr3_aa: CASSRGLAGVETGELFF

v_call: TRBV7-8
j_call: TRBJ1-1
d_call: .
clone_size: .
cdr3_nt: TGTGCCAGCAGCTTCCTCGGACAGAAGAACACTGAAGCTTTCTTT
cdr3_aa: CASSFLGQKNTEAFF

v_call: TRBV18
j_call: TRBJ2-7
d_call: .
clone_size: .
cdr3_nt: TGTGCCAGCTCTTTACAAACCTACGAGCAGTACTTC
cdr3_aa: CASSLQTYEQYF

v_call: TRBV11-2
j_call: TRBJ2-1
d_call: TRBD2
clone_size: .
cdr3_nt: TGTGCCAGCAGCTTAGGGATAGCGGGATACAATGAGCAGTTCTTC
cdr3_aa: CASSLGIAGYNEQFF

v_call: TRBV9
j_call: TRBJ1-3
d_call: .
clone_size: .
cdr3_nt: TGTGCCAGCAGCCCCTTCGCCGGGGTACTCTCTGGAAACACCATATATTTT
cdr3_aa: CASSPFAGVLSGNTIYF

v_call: TRBV3-1/TRBV3-2
j_call: TRBJ2-3
d_call: TRBD2
clone_size: once
cdr3_nt: TGTGCCAGCAGCCACTATAGGACTAGCGGAAGCACAGATACGCAGTATTTT
cdr3_aa: CASSHYRTSGSTDTQYF

v_call: TRBV5-6
j_call: TRBJ2-1
d_call: .
clone_size: .
cdr3_nt: TGTGCCAGCAGCCACCGACAGGATTACAATGAGCAGTTCTTC
cdr3_aa: CASSHRQDYNEQFF